The source of this T cell receptor beta chain is a study of post-analysis software for immune sequencing data. Study overall: Several disease courses (relapsing-remitting, secondary progressive and progressive-relapsing) of multiple sclerosis were included. Notes on the study in general: Relative to controls, patients with multiple sclerosis showed significantly lower normalized Chao1 diversity. Co-batched samples clustered tightly together by F measure. Compared with controls, patients had more of about 5 TRBV segments, including TRBV5-6, TRBV5-1 and TRBV20-1.

CDR1 is MNHNY and CDR2 is SVGAGI in the germline V gene (reference sequence). Trimming pared 8 bases from V and 7 bases from J, leaving 20 bases between. The CDR3 is 14 residues long. This clonotype was detected a few times. Its antigen is undetermined. Incorporated into the TCR beta cDNA libraries were unique molecular identifiers, which served to reduce PCR and sequencing biases. With roughly 0.9 to 11 million T cells as the source, a few hundred thousand cDNA molecules resulted. One entry per CDR3 protein, called by TCRdb with MiXCR from the PCR reads. Among roughly 540,000 distinct CDR3 sequences listed, 34% were seen once.

The V call is TRBV6-6, the J call TRBJ1-2; D gene ambiguous. What was sequenced was blood. This clonotype was sampled from a girl aged 2-17 years with multiple sclerosis. CDR3 coding DNA: TGTGCCAGCCGACTGACAACGGCTTCTAGTGGCTACACCTTC. Its protein product is CASRLTTASSGYTF.